This T cell receptor (beta chain) emerged from a study of T cell repertoires in cytomegalovirus infection. Across the whole study: CMV infection and matching HLA type were both indicated by public TCR beta signatures. Overall study results and limits: Ex vivo, HLA-C-restricted CMV-specific TCR beta clonotypes prevailed over the rest of the response. Cumulative frequency of public TCR beta families picked out carriers of CMV plus the relevant HLA.

This clonotype was counted many times. What it binds is not known. TCRdb re-analysed the reads in MiXCR, keeping a single row per CDR3 protein. The table records approximately 120,000 distinct CDR3 sequences, 25% to 30% of them present only once. The material was CD8+ T cells from cultured PBMCs, obtained from culture after CMV antigen stimulation. The source of this sequence is a human donor in good health (CMV status not recorded). Some clones in this sample may be carry-over from other donors' samples.

CDR3 in DNA: TGTGCCAGCAGCCTGGACAGCTACGAGCAGTACTTC. This encodes CASSLDSYEQYF. The genes are TRBV2 and TRBJ2-7; a weak D match, TRBD1 (6 bases). Germline CDR1 and CDR2: SNHLY and FYNNEI. V was pared by 6 bases and J by 3 bases, with 9 bases between. This CDR3 has 12 amino acids.